What follows is one T cell receptor (beta chain) and its context. The antigen remains undetermined. This CDR3 contains 15 residues. V lost 1 base to trimming and J lost 2 bases, with 12 bases between them. Germline V gene lookup returns CDR1 SGHTA and CDR2 FQGNSA. Produced via immunoSEQ multiplex PCR; TCRdb's table is partial and in-frame only. The repertoire has 90,000 to 100,000 clones, 84% of them found once; the top ten carry approximately 7.7%. The data originate from a study of radiation and T cells in renal cell carcinoma. Study-level findings and limits: Top tumor clonotypes rose in blood 2 weeks post-radiation, then contracted.

Specified time point: blood 4 weeks post-SBRT, at nephrectomy. Documented treatment: 15 Gy SBRT to primary tumor, nephrectomy 4 weeks later. Nephrectomy followed 15 Gy stereotactic body radiation by 4 weeks. The tumor was a clear cell renal cell carcinoma. The chain links TRBV7-2 to TRBJ2-7, with a weak D call TRBD1 (5 bases). The sequence came from a man between 60 and 75 years old with renal cell carcinoma. The sequenced sample was blood, obtained from a patient whose treatment included radiotherapy and nephrectomy. Here the CDR3 DNA reads TGTGCCAGCAGCTTAGTGCGGCAGGGCGCCTACGAGCAGTACTTC. This encodes CASSLVRQGAYEQYF.